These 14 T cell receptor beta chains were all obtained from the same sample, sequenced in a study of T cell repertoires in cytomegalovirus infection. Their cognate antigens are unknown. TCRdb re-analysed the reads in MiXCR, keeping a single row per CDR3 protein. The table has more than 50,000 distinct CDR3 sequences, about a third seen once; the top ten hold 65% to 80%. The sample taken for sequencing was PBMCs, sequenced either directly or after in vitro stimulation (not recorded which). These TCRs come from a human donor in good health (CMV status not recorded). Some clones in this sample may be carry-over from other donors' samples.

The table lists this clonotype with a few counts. CDR3 coding DNA: TGTGCCAGCAGTTTATCGGGACAAAACTATGGCTACACCTTC. It is translated as CASSLSGQNYGYTF. The J gene is TRBJ1-2, the V gene TRBV28, with D tentatively TRBD1 (6 bases). Deletions cut 1 base from V and 2 bases from J, with 8 bases between. This CDR3 region has 14 residues. The germline V gene has CDR1 MDHEN and CDR2 SYDVKM.

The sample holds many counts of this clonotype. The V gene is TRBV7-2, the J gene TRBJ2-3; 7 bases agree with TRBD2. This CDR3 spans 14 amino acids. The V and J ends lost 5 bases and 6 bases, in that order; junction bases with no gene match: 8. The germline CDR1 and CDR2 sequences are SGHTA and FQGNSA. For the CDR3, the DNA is TGTGCCAGCAGCCCTCTAGCGGCACACGATACGCAGTATTTT. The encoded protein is CASSPLAAHDTQYF.

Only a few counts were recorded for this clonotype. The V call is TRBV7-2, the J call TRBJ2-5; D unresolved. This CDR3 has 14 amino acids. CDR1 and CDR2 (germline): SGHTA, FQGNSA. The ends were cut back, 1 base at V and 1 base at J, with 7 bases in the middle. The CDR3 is CASSLVYGQETQYF. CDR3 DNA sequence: TGTGCCAGCAGCTTAGTGTATGGCCAAGAGACCCAGTACTTC.

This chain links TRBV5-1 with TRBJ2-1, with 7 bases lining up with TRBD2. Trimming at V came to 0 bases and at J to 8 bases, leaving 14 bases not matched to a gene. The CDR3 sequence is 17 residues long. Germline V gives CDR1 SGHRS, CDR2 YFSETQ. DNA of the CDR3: TGCGCCAGCAGCTTGGAGGTTGGCGGGGGAGCCCGGGATGAGCAGTTCTTC. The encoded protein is CASSLEVGGGARDEQFF.

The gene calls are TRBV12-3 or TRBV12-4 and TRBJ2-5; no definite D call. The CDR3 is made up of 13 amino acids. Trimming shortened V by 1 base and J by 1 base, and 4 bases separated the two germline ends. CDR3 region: CASSLGRQETQYF. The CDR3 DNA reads TGTGCCAGCAGTTTAGGCCGCCAAGAGACCCAGTACTTC.

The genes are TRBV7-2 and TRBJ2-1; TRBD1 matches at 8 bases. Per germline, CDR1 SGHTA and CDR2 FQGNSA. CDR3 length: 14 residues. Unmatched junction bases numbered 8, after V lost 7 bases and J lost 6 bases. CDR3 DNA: TGTGCCAGCAATACCGGGACAGGCTCCAATGAGCAGTTCTTC. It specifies CASNTGTGSNEQFF. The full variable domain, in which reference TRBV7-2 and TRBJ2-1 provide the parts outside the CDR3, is GAGVSQSPSNKVTEKGKDVELRCDPISGHTALYWYRQSLGQGLEFLIYFQGNSAPDKSGLPSDRFSAERTGGSVSTLTIQRTQQEDSAVYLCASNTGTGSNEQFFGPGTRLTVL.

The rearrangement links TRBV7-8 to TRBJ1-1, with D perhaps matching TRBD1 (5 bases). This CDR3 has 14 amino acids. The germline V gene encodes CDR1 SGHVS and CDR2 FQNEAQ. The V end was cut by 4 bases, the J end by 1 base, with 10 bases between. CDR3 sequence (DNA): TGTGCCAGCAGCTCCGGACATTCGAACACTGAAGCTTTCTTT. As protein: CASSSGHSNTEAFF.

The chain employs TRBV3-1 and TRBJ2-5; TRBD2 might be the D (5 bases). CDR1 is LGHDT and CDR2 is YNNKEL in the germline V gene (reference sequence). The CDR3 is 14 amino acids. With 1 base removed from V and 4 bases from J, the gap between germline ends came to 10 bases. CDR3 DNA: TGTGCCAGCAGCCAAGCTGGGAGAGTAGAGACCCAGTACTTC. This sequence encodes CASSQAGRVETQYF.

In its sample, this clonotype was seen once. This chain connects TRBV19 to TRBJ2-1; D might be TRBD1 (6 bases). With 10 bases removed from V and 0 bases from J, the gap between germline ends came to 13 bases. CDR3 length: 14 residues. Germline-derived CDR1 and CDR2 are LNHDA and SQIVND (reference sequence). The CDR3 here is CATKGVNSYNEQFF. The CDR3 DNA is TGTGCCACAAAGGGGGTTAACTCCTACAATGAGCAGTTCTTC.

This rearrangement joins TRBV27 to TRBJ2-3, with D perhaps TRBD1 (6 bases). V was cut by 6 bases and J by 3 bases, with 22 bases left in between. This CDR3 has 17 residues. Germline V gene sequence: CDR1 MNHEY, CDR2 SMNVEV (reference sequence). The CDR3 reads CASSSFRGRGGTDTQYF. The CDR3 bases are TGTGCCAGCAGCAGTTTCCGGGGCCGAGGGGGAACAGATACGCAGTATTTT.

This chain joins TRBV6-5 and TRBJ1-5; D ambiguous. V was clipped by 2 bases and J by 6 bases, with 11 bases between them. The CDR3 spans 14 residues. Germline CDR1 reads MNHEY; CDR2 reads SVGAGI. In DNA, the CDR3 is TGTGCCAGCAGTTACCGTGCGACGGGTCAGCCCCAGCATTTT. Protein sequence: CASSYRATGQPQHF.

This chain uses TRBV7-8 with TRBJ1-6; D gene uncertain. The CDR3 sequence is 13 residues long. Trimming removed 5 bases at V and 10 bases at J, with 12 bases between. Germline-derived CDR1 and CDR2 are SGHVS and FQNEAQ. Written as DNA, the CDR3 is TGTGCCAGCAGCCCCCCGACCAGATCACCCCTCCACTTT. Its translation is CASSPPTRSPLHF. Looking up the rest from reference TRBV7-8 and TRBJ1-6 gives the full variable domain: GAGVSQSPRYKVAKRGQDVALRCDPISGHVSLFWYQQALGQGPEFLTYFQNEAQLDKSGLPSDRFFAERPEGSVSTLKIQRTQQEDSAVYLCASSPPTRSPLHFGNGTRLTVT.

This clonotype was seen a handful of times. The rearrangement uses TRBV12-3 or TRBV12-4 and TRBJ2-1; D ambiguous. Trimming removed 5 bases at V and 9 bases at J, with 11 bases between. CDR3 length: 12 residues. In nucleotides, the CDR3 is TGTGCCAGCAGTCCGTACCTTGGTGAGCAGTTCTTC. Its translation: CASSPYLGEQFF.

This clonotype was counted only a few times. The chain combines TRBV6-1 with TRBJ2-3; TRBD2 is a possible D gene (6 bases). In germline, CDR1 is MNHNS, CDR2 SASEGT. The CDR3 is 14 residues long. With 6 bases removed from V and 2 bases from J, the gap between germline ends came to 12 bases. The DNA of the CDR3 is TGTGCCAGCAGGTTAGCGGAGGCCACAGATACGCAGTATTTT. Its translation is CASRLAEATDTQYF.